Listed below are T cell receptor beta chains from one sample, sequenced in a study of T cell repertoires in ileal Crohn's disease. Method: immunoSEQ multiplex PCR; TCRdb's copy keeps in-frame clones and lacks some. The sample shows roughly 60,000 clones, approximately 91% of them seen only once. Material: ileal tissue. These TCRs come from an adult with Crohn's disease. CDR3s include the opening cysteine and the closing phenylalanine or tryptophan. D genes are given only for firm matches. Some rows have no size entry. The others give once, few or many, or a class for an expanded clone.

D | J | size | V | CDR3 | DNA
TRBD1 | TRBJ1-5 | - | TRBV28 | CASSRDRTYNQPQHF | TGTGCCAGCAGTCGGGACAGGACTTACAATCAGCCCCAGCATTTT
TRBD2 | TRBJ2-2 | once | TRBV7-9 | CASSSPRSSGANTGELFF | TGTGCCAGCAGCTCACCACGTTCTAGCGGGGCGAACACCGGGGAGCTGTTTTTT
TRBD1 | TRBJ1-2 | - | TRBV9 | CASSGGQGDYGYTF | TGTGCCAGCAGCGGAGGACAGGGAGACTATGGCTACACCTTC
TRBD1 | TRBJ1-1 | - | TRBV6-6 | CASLDRGRFMNTEAFF | TGTGCCAGCTTGGACAGGGGGCGTTTCATGAACACTGAAGCTTTCTTT
TRBD1 | TRBJ1-1 | - | TRBV29-1 | CSARDSHTEAFF | TGCAGCGCTAGGGACAGTCACACTGAAGCTTTCTTT
TRBD1 | TRBJ1-1 | - | TRBV19 | CASITGGARTEAFF | TGTGCCAGCATAACAGGGGGCGCGAGGACTGAAGCTTTCTTT
- | TRBJ1-2 | - | TRBV12-2 | CASRLAWRASNYGYTF | TGTGCAAGTCGCTTAGCTTGGAGAGCTTCAAACTATGGCTACACCTTC
- | TRBJ2-3 | - | TRBV11-2 | CASSIPRGTTDTQYF | TGTGCCAGCAGCATCCCTAGGGGGACCACAGATACGCAGTATTTT
TRBD1 | TRBJ2-7 | - | TRBV11-3 | CASSQEGQGPYEQYF | TGTGCCAGCAGCCAAGAAGGACAGGGGCCCTACGAGCAGTACTTC
TRBD1 | TRBJ1-1 | - | TRBV28 | CASSSISGTGPNTEAFF | TGTGCCAGCAGTTCAATATCGGGGACAGGACCTAACACTGAAGCTTTCTTT
- | TRBJ1-2 | once | TRBV5-1 | CASSIESYGYTF | TGCGCCAGCAGCATTGAGTCCTATGGCTACACCTTC
TRBD2 | TRBJ2-1 | - | TRBV7-2 | CASSQGLADGNAEQFF | TGTGCCAGCAGCCAAGGACTAGCGGATGGTAATGCGGAGCAGTTCTTC
- | TRBJ1-1 | - | TRBV19 | CASKRGQGAFF | TGTGCCAGTAAGCGGGGGCAAGGTGCTTTCTTT
TRBD1 | TRBJ2-4 | - | TRBV12-5 | CASGPGQGTNIQYF | TGTGCTAGTGGCCCGGGACAGGGTACAAACATTCAGTACTTC
- | TRBJ1-1 | - | TRBV4-2 | CASSQVPSPQSAEAFF | TGTGCCAGCAGCCAAGTGCCGTCCCCTCAGTCCGCTGAAGCTTTCTTT
- | TRBJ1-3 | - | TRBV5-6 | CASSFYGGSGNTIYF | TGTGCCAGCAGCTTTTACGGGGGCTCTGGAAACACCATATATTTT
- | TRBJ1-5 | once | TRBV19 | CASSIAGDNQPQHF | TGTGCCAGTAGTATAGCAGGGGACAATCAGCCCCAGCATTTT
- | TRBJ2-1 | once | TRBV18 | CASSPQARGNLHNEQFF | TGTGCCAGCTCACCACAAGCCAGGGGAAATCTCCACAATGAGCAGTTCTTC
TRBD1 | TRBJ1-1 | - | TRBV10-3 | CAISVDRGKTEAFF | TGTGCCATCAGCGTAGACAGGGGGAAGACTGAAGCTTTCTTT
- | TRBJ2-7 | once | TRBV29-1 | CSVITSSYEQYF | TGCAGCGTCATCACTAGCAGCTACGAGCAGTACTTC